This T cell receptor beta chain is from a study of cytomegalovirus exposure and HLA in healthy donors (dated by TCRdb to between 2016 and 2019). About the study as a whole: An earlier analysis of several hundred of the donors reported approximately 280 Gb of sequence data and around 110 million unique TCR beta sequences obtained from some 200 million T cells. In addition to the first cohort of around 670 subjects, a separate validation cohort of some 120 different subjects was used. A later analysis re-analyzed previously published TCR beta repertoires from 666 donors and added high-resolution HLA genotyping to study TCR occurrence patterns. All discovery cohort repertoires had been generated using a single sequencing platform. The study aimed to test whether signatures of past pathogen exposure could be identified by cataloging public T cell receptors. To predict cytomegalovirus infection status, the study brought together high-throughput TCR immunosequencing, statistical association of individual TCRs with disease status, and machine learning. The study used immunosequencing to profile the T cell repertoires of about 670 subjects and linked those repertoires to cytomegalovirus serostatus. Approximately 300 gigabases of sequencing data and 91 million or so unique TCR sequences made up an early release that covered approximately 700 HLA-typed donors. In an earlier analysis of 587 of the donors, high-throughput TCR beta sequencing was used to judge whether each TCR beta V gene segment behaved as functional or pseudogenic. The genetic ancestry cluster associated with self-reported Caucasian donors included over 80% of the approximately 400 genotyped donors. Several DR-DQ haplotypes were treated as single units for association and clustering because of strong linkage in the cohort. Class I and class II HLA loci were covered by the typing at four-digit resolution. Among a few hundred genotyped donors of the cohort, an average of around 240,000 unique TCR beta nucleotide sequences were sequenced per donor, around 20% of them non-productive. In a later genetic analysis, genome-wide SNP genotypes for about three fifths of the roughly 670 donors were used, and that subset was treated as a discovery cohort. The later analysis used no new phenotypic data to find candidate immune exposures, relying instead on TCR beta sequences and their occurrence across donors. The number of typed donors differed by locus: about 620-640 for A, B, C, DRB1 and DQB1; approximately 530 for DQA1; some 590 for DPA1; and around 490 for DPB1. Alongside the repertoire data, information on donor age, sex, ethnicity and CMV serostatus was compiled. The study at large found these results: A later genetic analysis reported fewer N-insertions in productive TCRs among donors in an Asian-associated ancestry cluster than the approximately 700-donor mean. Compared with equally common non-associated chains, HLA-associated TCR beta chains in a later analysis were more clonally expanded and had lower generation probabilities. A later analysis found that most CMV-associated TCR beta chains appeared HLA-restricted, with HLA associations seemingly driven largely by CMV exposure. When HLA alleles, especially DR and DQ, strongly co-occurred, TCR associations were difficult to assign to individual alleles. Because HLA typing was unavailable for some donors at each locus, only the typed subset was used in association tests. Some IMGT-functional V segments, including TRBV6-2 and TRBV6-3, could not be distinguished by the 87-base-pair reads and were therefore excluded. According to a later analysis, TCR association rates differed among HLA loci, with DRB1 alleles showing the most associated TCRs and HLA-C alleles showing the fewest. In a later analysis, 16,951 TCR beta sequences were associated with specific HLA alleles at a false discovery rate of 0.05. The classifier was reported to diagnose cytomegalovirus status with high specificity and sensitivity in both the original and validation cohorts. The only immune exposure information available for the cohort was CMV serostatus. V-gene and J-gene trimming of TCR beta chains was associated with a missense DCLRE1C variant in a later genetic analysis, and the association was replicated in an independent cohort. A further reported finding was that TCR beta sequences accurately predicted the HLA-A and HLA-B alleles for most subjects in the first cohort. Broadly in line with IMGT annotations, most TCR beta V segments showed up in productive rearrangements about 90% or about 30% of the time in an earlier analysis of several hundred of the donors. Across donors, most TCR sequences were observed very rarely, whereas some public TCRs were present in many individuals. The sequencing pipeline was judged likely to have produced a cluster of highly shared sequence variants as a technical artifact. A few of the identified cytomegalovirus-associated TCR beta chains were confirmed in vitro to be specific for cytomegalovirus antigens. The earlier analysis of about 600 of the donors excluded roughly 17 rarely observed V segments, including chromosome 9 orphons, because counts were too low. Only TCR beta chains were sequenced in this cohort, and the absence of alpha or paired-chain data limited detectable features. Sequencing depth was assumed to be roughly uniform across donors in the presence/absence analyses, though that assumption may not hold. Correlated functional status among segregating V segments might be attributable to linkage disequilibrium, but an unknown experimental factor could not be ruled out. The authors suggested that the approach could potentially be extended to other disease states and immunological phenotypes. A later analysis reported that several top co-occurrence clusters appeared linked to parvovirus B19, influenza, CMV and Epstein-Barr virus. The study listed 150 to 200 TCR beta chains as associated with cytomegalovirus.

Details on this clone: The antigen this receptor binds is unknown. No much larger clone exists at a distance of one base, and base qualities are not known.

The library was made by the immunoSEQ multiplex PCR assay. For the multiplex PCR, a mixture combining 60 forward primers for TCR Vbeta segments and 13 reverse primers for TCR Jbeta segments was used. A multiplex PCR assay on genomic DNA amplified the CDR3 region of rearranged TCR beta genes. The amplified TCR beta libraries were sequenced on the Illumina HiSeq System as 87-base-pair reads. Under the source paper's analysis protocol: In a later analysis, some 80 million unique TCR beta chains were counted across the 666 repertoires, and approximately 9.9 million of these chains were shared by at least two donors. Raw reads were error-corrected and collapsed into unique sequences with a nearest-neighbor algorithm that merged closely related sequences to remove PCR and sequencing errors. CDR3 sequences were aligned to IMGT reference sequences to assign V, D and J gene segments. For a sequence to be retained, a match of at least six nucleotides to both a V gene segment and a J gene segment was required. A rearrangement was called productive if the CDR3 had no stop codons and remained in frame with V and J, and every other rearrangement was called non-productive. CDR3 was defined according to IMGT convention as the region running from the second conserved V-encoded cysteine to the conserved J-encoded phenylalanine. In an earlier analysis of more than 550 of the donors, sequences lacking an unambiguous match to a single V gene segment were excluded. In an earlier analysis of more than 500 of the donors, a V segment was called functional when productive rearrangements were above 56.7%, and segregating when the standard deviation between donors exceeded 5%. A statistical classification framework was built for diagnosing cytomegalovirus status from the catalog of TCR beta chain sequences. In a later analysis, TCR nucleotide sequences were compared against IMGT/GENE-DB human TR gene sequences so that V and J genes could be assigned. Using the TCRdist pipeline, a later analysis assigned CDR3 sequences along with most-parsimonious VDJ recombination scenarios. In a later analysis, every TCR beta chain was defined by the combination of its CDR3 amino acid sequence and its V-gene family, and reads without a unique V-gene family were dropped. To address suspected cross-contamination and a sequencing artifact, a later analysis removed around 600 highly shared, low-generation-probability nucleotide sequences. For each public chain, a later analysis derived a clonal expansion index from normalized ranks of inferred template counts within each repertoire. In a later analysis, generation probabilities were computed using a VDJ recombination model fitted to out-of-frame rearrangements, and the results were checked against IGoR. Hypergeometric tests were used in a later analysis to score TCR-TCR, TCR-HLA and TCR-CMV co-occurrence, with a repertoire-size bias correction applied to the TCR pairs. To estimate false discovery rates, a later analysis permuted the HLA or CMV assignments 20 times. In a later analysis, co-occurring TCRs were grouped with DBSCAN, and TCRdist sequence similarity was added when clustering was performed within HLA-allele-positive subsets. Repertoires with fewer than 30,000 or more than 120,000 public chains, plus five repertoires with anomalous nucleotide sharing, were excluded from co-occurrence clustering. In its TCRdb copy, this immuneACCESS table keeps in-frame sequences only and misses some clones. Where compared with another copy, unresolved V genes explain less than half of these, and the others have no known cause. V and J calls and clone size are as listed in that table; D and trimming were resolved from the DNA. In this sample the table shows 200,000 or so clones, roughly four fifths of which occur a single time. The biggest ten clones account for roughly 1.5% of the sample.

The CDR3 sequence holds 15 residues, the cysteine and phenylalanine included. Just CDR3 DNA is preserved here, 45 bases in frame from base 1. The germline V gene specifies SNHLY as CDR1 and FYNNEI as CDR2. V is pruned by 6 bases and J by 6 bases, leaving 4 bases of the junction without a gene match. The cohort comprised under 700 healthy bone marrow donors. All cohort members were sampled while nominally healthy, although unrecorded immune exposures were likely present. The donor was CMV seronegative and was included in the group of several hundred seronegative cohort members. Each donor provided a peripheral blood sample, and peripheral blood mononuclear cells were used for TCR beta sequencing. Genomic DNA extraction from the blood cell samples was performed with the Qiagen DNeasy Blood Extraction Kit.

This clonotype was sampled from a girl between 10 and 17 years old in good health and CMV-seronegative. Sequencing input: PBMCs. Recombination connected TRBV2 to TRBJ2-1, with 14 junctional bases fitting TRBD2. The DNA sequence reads TGTGCCAGCAGCCAGACTAGCGGGAGGGGCAATGAGCAGTTCTTC. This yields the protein CASSQTSGRGNEQFF.